Listed below are T cell receptor beta chains from one sample, sequenced in a study of blood T cells in healthy people across ages. From the 5' RACE reads, TCRdb called clonotypes with MiXCR, one entry per CDR3 protein. The sample has 780,000 or so distinct CDR3 sequences; around 50% are singletons. Sequenced: blood. The receptors come from a man aged 40-49 years in good health. Both conserved end residues are part of each CDR3. The order of the fields is D gene, V gene, J gene, clone size, CDR3 protein, CDR3 DNA. A D gene is named only where the DNA matches it firmly. Clone size is given for some rows only: seen once, a few or many times, or a class if the clone is expanded.

>-|TRBV5-1|TRBJ1-1|-
CASSSTGDTEAFF
TGCGCCAGCAGCTCTACGGGGGACACTGAAGCTTTCTTT
>-|TRBV5-1|TRBJ1-1|-
CASSLREGSNTEAFF
TGCGCCAGCAGCTTGCGTGAGGGCAGCAACACTGAAGCTTTCTTT
>-|TRBV2|TRBJ2-4|few
CASLSSNIQYF
TGTGCCAGCCTGAGTTCCAACATTCAGTACTTC
>-|TRBV7-2|TRBJ2-3|-
CASSSWTSTDTQYF
TGCGCCAGCAGCTCTTGGACTAGCACAGATACGCAGTATTTT
>TRBD2|TRBV4-3|TRBJ2-1|-
CASSRELAGGYNEQFF
TGCGCCAGCAGCCGCGAACTAGCGGGGGGCTACAATGAGCAGTTCTTC
>-|TRBV7-2|TRBJ2-7|many
CASSLNSASSYEQYF
TGTGCCAGCAGCTTAAATAGTGCTAGCTCCTACGAGCAGTACTTC
>TRBD2|TRBV5-1|TRBJ2-1|few
CASSGGTSGSEQFF
TGCGCCAGCAGCGGCGGGACTAGCGGGAGTGAGCAGTTCTTC
>TRBD2|TRBV5-1|TRBJ2-2|-
CASSARTGGRRTGELFF
TGCGCCAGCAGCGCAAGGACGGGGGGGCGCAGAACCGGGGAGCTGTTTTTT
>TRBD1|TRBV14|TRBJ2-1|many
CASSQIFGTGYNEQFF
TGTGCCAGCAGCCAAATTTTTGGGACAGGGTACAATGAGCAGTTCTTC
>TRBD2|TRBV20-1|TRBJ2-7|-
CSARGLTGLAGGPNEQYF
TGCAGTGCTAGAGGGCTCACGGGACTAGCGGGAGGTCCAAACGAGCAGTACTTC
>-|TRBV29-1|TRBJ2-1|-
CSVVPKNEQFF
TGCAGCGTTGTCCCGAAGAATGAGCAGTTCTTC
>TRBD1|TRBV7-2|TRBJ2-7|-
CASSWGSDRAYEQYF
TGTGCCAGCAGCTGGGGATCGGACAGGGCTTACGAGCAGTACTTC
>TRBD2|TRBV4-2|TRBJ2-3|-
CASSREGSLGADTQYF
TGTGCCAGCAGCCGGGAGGGCTCACTTGGGGCAGATACGCAGTATTTT
>-|TRBV7-2|TRBJ1-1|-
CASRPGGLNTEAFF
TGTGCCAGCAGGCCGGGGGGTCTGAACACTGAAGCTTTCTTT
>-|TRBV20-1|TRBJ1-1|-
CSAPWASGNTEAFF
TGCAGTGCTCCTTGGGCTTCAGGGAACACTGAAGCTTTCTTT
>TRBD1|TRBV6-1|TRBJ1-5|-
CASNWDRDQPQHF
TGTGCCAGCAATTGGGACAGGGATCAGCCCCAGCATTTT
>-|TRBV5-1|TRBJ2-5|-
CASSLNGYQETQYF
TGCGCCAGCAGCTTGAACGGATACCAAGAGACCCAGTACTTC
>-|TRBV7-9|TRBJ1-1|-
CASGEMNTEAFF
TGTGCCAGCGGGGAAATGAACACTGAAGCTTTCTTT
>-|TRBV7-2|TRBJ2-5|-
CAGSLAPSPTRETQYF
TGTGCCGGCAGCTTAGCTCCTAGCCCTACGAGGGAGACCCAGTACTTC
>-|TRBV9|TRBJ1-4|-
CASSVDQGTNEKLFF
TGTGCCAGCAGCGTAGATCAGGGGACTAATGAAAAACTGTTTTTT
>TRBD1|TRBV20-1|TRBJ1-6|-
CSARNPQGASPLHF
TGCAGTGCTAGGAACCCCCAGGGGGCATCACCCCTCCACTTT
>TRBD1|TRBV14|TRBJ2-7|few
CASSVRRTGSYEQYF
TGTGCCAGCAGCGTACGGCGGACAGGCTCCTACGAGCAGTACTTC
>-|TRBV5-1|TRBJ1-4|-
CASSLDMSTTNEKLFF
TGCGCCAGCAGCTTGGATATGTCAACAACTAATGAAAAACTGTTTTTT
>-|TRBV6-2/TRBV6-3|TRBJ2-5|few
CASSPGALEETQYF
TGTGCCAGCAGTCCTGGGGCGTTGGAAGAGACCCAGTACTTC
>TRBD2|TRBV20-1|TRBJ2-5|few
CSARGLAAETQYF
TGCAGTGCTAGAGGACTAGCCGCAGAGACCCAGTACTTC
>TRBD1|TRBV6-1|TRBJ1-2|-
CASRSWDREWSGYTF
TGTGCCAGCAGGTCTTGGGACAGGGAGTGGAGTGGCTACACCTTC
>-|TRBV7-9|TRBJ1-4|-
CASSLSEEEKLFF
TGTGCCAGCAGCTTAAGCGAAGAGGAAAAACTGTTTTTT
>-|TRBV4-2|TRBJ2-5|-
CASSQREAQETQYF
TGTGCCAGCAGCCAACGAGAGGCCCAAGAGACCCAGTACTTC
>-|TRBV11-2|TRBJ2-1|-
CASSLGRTGNEQFF
TGTGCCAGCAGCTTAGGTCGAACCGGAAATGAGCAGTTCTTC
>-|TRBV20-1|TRBJ2-1|-
CSARDQWRVNEQFF
TGCAGTGCTAGAGATCAGTGGAGGGTCAATGAGCAGTTCTTC
>TRBD1|TRBV5-1|TRBJ2-2|-
CASSPTGTANTGELFF
TGCGCCAGCAGCCCAACCGGGACAGCTAACACCGGGGAGCTGTTTTTT
>TRBD1|TRBV12-3/TRBV12-4|TRBJ1-2|-
CASRETGFYGYTF
TGTGCCAGCAGGGAGACAGGGTTTTACGGCTACACCTTC
>TRBD2|TRBV6-5|TRBJ2-4|-
CASKKSGRAYPYF
TGTGCCAGTAAAAAATCCGGGAGGGCCTATCCGTACTTC
>-|TRBV4-3|TRBJ2-7|-
CASSPGRGNACEQYF
TGCGCCAGCAGCCCTGGTAGGGGAAACGCCTGCGAGCAGTACTTC
>-|TRBV28|TRBJ2-4|-
CASRTRGSADIQYF
TGTGCCAGCAGAACTCGGGGAAGCGCGGACATTCAGTACTTC
>-|TRBV5-4|TRBJ2-7|-
CASRPGLGGEQYF
TGTGCCAGCAGGCCGGGACTTGGGGGCGAGCAGTACTTC
>-|TRBV5-1|TRBJ2-3|-
CASSSTALSTDTQYF
TGCGCCAGCAGCTCGACAGCCCTAAGCACAGATACGCAGTATTTT